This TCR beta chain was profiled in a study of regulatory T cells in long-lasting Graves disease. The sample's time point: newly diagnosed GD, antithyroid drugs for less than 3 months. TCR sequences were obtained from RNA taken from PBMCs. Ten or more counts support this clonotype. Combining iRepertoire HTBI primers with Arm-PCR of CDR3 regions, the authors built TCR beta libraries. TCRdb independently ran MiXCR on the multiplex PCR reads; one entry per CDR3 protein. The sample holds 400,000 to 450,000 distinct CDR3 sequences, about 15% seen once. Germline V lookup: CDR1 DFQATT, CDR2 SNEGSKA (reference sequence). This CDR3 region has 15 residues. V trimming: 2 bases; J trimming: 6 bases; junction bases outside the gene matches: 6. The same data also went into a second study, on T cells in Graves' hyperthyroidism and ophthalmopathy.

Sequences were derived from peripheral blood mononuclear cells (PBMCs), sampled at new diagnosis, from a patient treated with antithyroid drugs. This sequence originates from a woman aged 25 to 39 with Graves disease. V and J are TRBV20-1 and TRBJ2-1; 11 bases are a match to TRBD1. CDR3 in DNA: TGCAGTGCTAGACAGGGACAGGGGGACGTCAATGAGCAGTTCTTC. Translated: CSARQGQGDVNEQFF.